A selection of T cell receptor beta chains follows, all from one sample in a study of T cells after somatic rescue of genetic block. The method was immunoSEQ multiplex PCR; TCRdb's version includes in-frame clones alone and lacks a portion of them. The sample has fewer than 150,000 clones, about nine tenths seen once. Specimen: peripheral blood mononuclear cells (PBMCs). Every receptor here comes from a woman under 30. The CDR3 runs from the conserved cysteine through the conserved F or W. D genes are given only for firm matches. Expanded clones are given a class, and other clones once, few, many or no size at all.

J gene: TRBJ2-1; V gene: TRBV13; D gene: TRBD1; CDR3 length: 15; clone size: NA; CDR3 DNA: TGTGCCAGCAGCCCAGGGACAGGGGGCTTGAATGAGCAGTTCTTC; CDR3 protein: CASSPGTGGLNEQFF
J gene: TRBJ2-1; V gene: TRBV4-3; D gene: TRBD1; CDR3 length: 17; clone size: once; CDR3 DNA: TGCGCCAGCAGCCAAGATGCCCGGACAGGTCGGTCCAATGAGCAGTTCTTC; CDR3 protein: CASSQDARTGRSNEQFF
J gene: TRBJ1-1; V gene: TRBV7-8; D gene: NA; CDR3 length: 20; clone size: NA; CDR3 DNA: TGTGCCAGCAGCTTGCCGGCGGACGGTACGGGAGGACCTCGGAACACTGAAGCTTTCTTT; CDR3 protein: CASSLPADGTGGPRNTEAFF
J gene: TRBJ1-2; V gene: TRBV27; D gene: TRBD1; CDR3 length: 16; clone size: many; CDR3 DNA: TGTGCCAGCACCTCCCGAGGGGACAGGGGATTCTATGGCTACACCTTC; CDR3 protein: CASTSRGDRGFYGYTF
J gene: TRBJ2-7; V gene: TRBV2; D gene: NA; CDR3 length: 14; clone size: once; CDR3 DNA: TGTGCCAGCAGTCCTCAGACAGTCTCCTACGAGCAGTACTTC; CDR3 protein: CASSPQTVSYEQYF
J gene: TRBJ1-6; V gene: TRBV7-8; D gene: TRBD1; CDR3 length: 17; clone size: NA; CDR3 DNA: TGTGCCAGCAGCTCCCAACTACCCGGGACAGGGGTTTCACCCCTCCACTTT; CDR3 protein: CASSSQLPGTGVSPLHF
J gene: TRBJ2-5; V gene: TRBV28; D gene: TRBD1; CDR3 length: 14; clone size: NA; CDR3 DNA: TGTGCCAGCAGACGGGACAGGGGATGGGAGACCCAGTACTTC; CDR3 protein: CASRRDRGWETQYF
J gene: TRBJ1-1; V gene: TRBV5-1; D gene: NA; CDR3 length: 11; clone size: few; CDR3 DNA: TGCGCCAGCAGCCAAGGGAATGAAGCTTTCTTT; CDR3 protein: CASSQGNEAFF
J gene: TRBJ2-5; V gene: TRBV6-5; D gene: NA; CDR3 length: 14; clone size: NA; CDR3 DNA: TGTGCCAGCAGGGGGGTAGCGAGACAAGAGACCCAGTACTTC; CDR3 protein: CASRGVARQETQYF
J gene: TRBJ2-5; V gene: TRBV9; D gene: NA; CDR3 length: 15; clone size: NA; CDR3 DNA: TGTGCCAGCAGCGTATCCCCAGGGTACCAAGAGACCCAGTACTTC; CDR3 protein: CASSVSPGYQETQYF
J gene: TRBJ2-1; V gene: TRBV13; D gene: NA; CDR3 length: 16; clone size: NA; CDR3 DNA: TGTGCCAGCAGCTTAGGTTTGACTAGTGGGGGCAATGAGCAGTTCTTC; CDR3 protein: CASSLGLTSGGNEQFF
J gene: TRBJ2-6; V gene: TRBV28; D gene: NA; CDR3 length: 15; clone size: NA; CDR3 DNA: TGTGCCAGCAGTACCGGTAGTGCGTGGGCCAACGTCCTGACTTTC; CDR3 protein: CASSTGSAWANVLTF
J gene: TRBJ2-3; V gene: TRBV28; D gene: TRBD2; CDR3 length: 17; clone size: NA; CDR3 DNA: TGTGCCAGCAGTTCCGAGGTAGCGGGGGGTTGGACAGATACGCAGTATTTT; CDR3 protein: CASSSEVAGGWTDTQYF
J gene: TRBJ1-1; V gene: TRBV18; D gene: NA; CDR3 length: 14; clone size: once; CDR3 DNA: TGTGCCAGCTCACCAGACCTGGGGAGCACTGAAGCTTTCTTT; CDR3 protein: CASSPDLGSTEAFF
J gene: TRBJ1-3; V gene: TRBV11-3; D gene: NA; CDR3 length: 13; clone size: NA; CDR3 DNA: TGTGCCAGCAGCCACCGCGCGTTTGGGACCATATATTTT; CDR3 protein: CASSHRAFGTIYF
J gene: TRBJ1-1; V gene: TRBV5-8; D gene: NA; CDR3 length: 10; clone size: NA; CDR3 DNA: TGTGCCAGCGAGAACGGAGAAGCTTTCTTT; CDR3 protein: CASENGEAFF
J gene: TRBJ2-7; V gene: TRBV28; D gene: NA; CDR3 length: 14; clone size: NA; CDR3 DNA: TGTGCCAGCAGTTTACGCAGAGGTTGGGACGAGCAGTACTTC; CDR3 protein: CASSLRRGWDEQYF
J gene: TRBJ1-1; V gene: TRBV18; D gene: NA; CDR3 length: 16; clone size: few; CDR3 DNA: TGTGCCAGCTCACCACTGGCTGGGGCAGTTAGCACTGAAGCTTTCTTT; CDR3 protein: CASSPLAGAVSTEAFF
J gene: TRBJ2-7; V gene: TRBV9; D gene: TRBD1; CDR3 length: 14; clone size: NA; CDR3 DNA: TGTGCCAGCAGCGTGACAGGGGGATCCTACGAGCAGTACTTC; CDR3 protein: CASSVTGGSYEQYF
J gene: TRBJ1-3; V gene: TRBV7-6; D gene: NA; CDR3 length: 18; clone size: NA; CDR3 DNA: TGTGCCAGCAGCTTAGGAGGTACAGGGTCGGGCTCTGGAAACACCATATATTTT; CDR3 protein: CASSLGGTGSGSGNTIYF
J gene: TRBJ1-1; V gene: TRBV19; D gene: NA; CDR3 length: 15; clone size: NA; CDR3 DNA: TGTGCCAGTAGTATTGATGGGGTGAGGAACACTGAAGCTTTCTTT; CDR3 protein: CASSIDGVRNTEAFF
J gene: TRBJ1-2; V gene: TRBV7-2; D gene: NA; CDR3 length: 12; clone size: NA; CDR3 DNA: TGTGCCACTACAGGAACCGGCTATGGCTACACCTTC; CDR3 protein: CATTGTGYGYTF
J gene: TRBJ1-1; V gene: TRBV10-3; D gene: NA; CDR3 length: 12; clone size: few; CDR3 DNA: TGTGCCATTCTAACAGGGAACACTGAAGCTTTCTTT; CDR3 protein: CAILTGNTEAFF
J gene: TRBJ2-3; V gene: TRBV25-1; D gene: TRBD1; CDR3 length: 15; clone size: NA; CDR3 DNA: TGTGCCAGCAGTGTACAGGGGTCTAGCACAGATACGCAGTATTTT; CDR3 protein: CASSVQGSSTDTQYF
J gene: TRBJ1-2; V gene: TRBV4-1; D gene: NA; CDR3 length: 14; clone size: once; CDR3 DNA: TGCGCCAGCAGCCAAGATCGACAAACCTATGGCTACACCTTC; CDR3 protein: CASSQDRQTYGYTF
J gene: TRBJ2-3; V gene: TRBV7-3; D gene: NA; CDR3 length: 12; clone size: NA; CDR3 DNA: TGTGCCAGCAGCACACAGACAGATACGCAGTATTTT; CDR3 protein: CASSTQTDTQYF
J gene: TRBJ2-5; V gene: TRBV11-3; D gene: NA; CDR3 length: 15; clone size: NA; CDR3 DNA: TGTGCCAGCAGCTTAGATTCCCGGGGTATGGAGACCCAGTACTTC; CDR3 protein: CASSLDSRGMETQYF
J gene: TRBJ2-5; V gene: TRBV7-6; D gene: TRBD2; CDR3 length: 14; clone size: NA; CDR3 DNA: TGTGCCAGCAGCCCCCCCGCGGGGGGAGAGACCCAGTACTTC; CDR3 protein: CASSPPAGGETQYF
J gene: TRBJ1-2; V gene: TRBV27; D gene: NA; CDR3 length: 15; clone size: NA; CDR3 DNA: TGTGCCAGCAGCCTACGGGGCACTAACGACTATGGCTACACCTTC; CDR3 protein: CASSLRGTNDYGYTF
J gene: TRBJ2-6; V gene: TRBV6-4; D gene: NA; CDR3 length: 14; clone size: NA; CDR3 DNA: TGTGCCAGCAGTTTTAATCGTGGGGCCAACGTCCTGACTTTC; CDR3 protein: CASSFNRGANVLTF
J gene: TRBJ1-6; V gene: TRBV9; D gene: NA; CDR3 length: 15; clone size: NA; CDR3 DNA: TGTGCCAGCAGCGTAGAGGGAGGGTTAGGATCACCCCTCCACTTT; CDR3 protein: CASSVEGGLGSPLHF
J gene: TRBJ1-2; V gene: TRBV12-5; D gene: NA; CDR3 length: 16; clone size: NA; CDR3 DNA: TGTGCTAGTGGTCTCCGGACCCAGGCCCCTAACTATGGCTACACCTTC; CDR3 protein: CASGLRTQAPNYGYTF
J gene: TRBJ2-4; V gene: TRBV19; D gene: NA; CDR3 length: 12; clone size: NA; CDR3 DNA: TGTGCCAGTAGCATACGGAGAAACATTCAGTACTTC; CDR3 protein: CASSIRRNIQYF
J gene: TRBJ2-1; V gene: TRBV27; D gene: TRBD1; CDR3 length: 14; clone size: once; CDR3 DNA: TGTGCCAGCAGTTCCCCAAGGGGGCCTGGTGAGCAGTTCTTC; CDR3 protein: CASSSPRGPGEQFF
J gene: TRBJ1-1; V gene: TRBV11-3; D gene: NA; CDR3 length: 13; clone size: NA; CDR3 DNA: TGTGCCAGCAGCTTCTCAGGGGCTACTGAAGCTTTCTTT; CDR3 protein: CASSFSGATEAFF
J gene: TRBJ1-2; V gene: TRBV9; D gene: TRBD1; CDR3 length: 13; clone size: NA; CDR3 DNA: TGTGCCAGCAGCGGGGACAGGGAGTATGGCTACACCTTC; CDR3 protein: CASSGDREYGYTF
J gene: TRBJ2-5; V gene: TRBV4-3; D gene: TRBD2; CDR3 length: 15; clone size: NA; CDR3 DNA: TGCGCCAGCAGCCAAGAGGGGACTAGCTCAGAGACCCAGTACTTC; CDR3 protein: CASSQEGTSSETQYF
J gene: TRBJ2-7; V gene: TRBV15; D gene: NA; CDR3 length: 14; clone size: NA; CDR3 DNA: TGTGCCACCAGCCTCGGCCGGGGTGCACACGAGCAGTACTTC; CDR3 protein: CATSLGRGAHEQYF
J gene: TRBJ2-3; V gene: TRBV5-1; D gene: TRBD2; CDR3 length: 18; clone size: NA; CDR3 DNA: TGCGCCAGCAGCTCCTCCGGGACTAGCGGGGCTCTTTCAGATACGCAGTATTTT; CDR3 protein: CASSSSGTSGALSDTQYF
J gene: TRBJ1-2; V gene: TRBV6-5; D gene: NA; CDR3 length: 14; clone size: NA; CDR3 DNA: TGTGCCAGCAGTTACCGAAACGGGAGGGATGGCTACACCTTC; CDR3 protein: CASSYRNGRDGYTF
J gene: TRBJ1-1; V gene: TRBV29-1; D gene: NA; CDR3 length: 11; clone size: NA; CDR3 DNA: TGCAGCCCGATGGCGGGTACTGAAGCTTTCTTT; CDR3 protein: CSPMAGTEAFF
J gene: TRBJ2-1; V gene: TRBV29-1; D gene: TRBD2; CDR3 length: 14; clone size: once; CDR3 DNA: TGCAGCGTTGTAAGCGGGGAGACCTACAATGAGCAGTTCTTC; CDR3 protein: CSVVSGETYNEQFF
J gene: TRBJ1-3; V gene: TRBV7-9; D gene: NA; CDR3 length: 14; clone size: NA; CDR3 DNA: TGTGCCAGCAGCTTCGTTGGCTCTGGAAACACCATATATTTT; CDR3 protein: CASSFVGSGNTIYF
J gene: TRBJ1-2; V gene: TRBV7-2; D gene: NA; CDR3 length: 15; clone size: NA; CDR3 DNA: TGTGCCAGCAGCTTAGCTGGGAGGGGTAGCTATGGCTACACCTTC; CDR3 protein: CASSLAGRGSYGYTF
J gene: TRBJ1-4; V gene: TRBV10-3; D gene: NA; CDR3 length: 13; clone size: NA; CDR3 DNA: TGTGCCATCAGTGAGTCTAGTAATGAAAAACTGTTTTTT; CDR3 protein: CAISESSNEKLFF
J gene: TRBJ2-7; V gene: TRBV19; D gene: TRBD1; CDR3 length: 15; clone size: NA; CDR3 DNA: TGTGCCAGTAGTACTGGGACAGGGATCGCCTACGAGCAGTACTTC; CDR3 protein: CASSTGTGIAYEQYF
J gene: TRBJ2-3; V gene: TRBV11-2; D gene: NA; CDR3 length: 12; clone size: NA; CDR3 DNA: TGTGCCAGCAGCTCCCTAGGTGATACGCAGTATTTT; CDR3 protein: CASSSLGDTQYF
J gene: TRBJ2-1; V gene: TRBV5-5; D gene: TRBD2; CDR3 length: 17; clone size: few; CDR3 DNA: TGTGCCAGCAGCTGGCTGCTTACTGGGGGGGTCTACAATGAGCAGTTCTTC; CDR3 protein: CASSWLLTGGVYNEQFF
J gene: TRBJ1-1; V gene: TRBV11-3; D gene: NA; CDR3 length: 12; clone size: NA; CDR3 DNA: TGTGCCAGCAGCTTCGTGGACACTGAAGCTTTCTTT; CDR3 protein: CASSFVDTEAFF
J gene: TRBJ2-5; V gene: TRBV5-8; D gene: TRBD1; CDR3 length: 13; clone size: once; CDR3 DNA: TGTGCCAGCAGTTCGGGACAGCAAGAGACCCAGTACTTC; CDR3 protein: CASSSGQQETQYF
J gene: TRBJ1-5; V gene: TRBV19; D gene: TRBD1; CDR3 length: 14; clone size: few; CDR3 DNA: TGTGCCAGTAGTATCGGGACAGGGGTTCAGCCCCAGCATTTT; CDR3 protein: CASSIGTGVQPQHF
J gene: TRBJ1-2; V gene: TRBV18; D gene: NA; CDR3 length: 14; clone size: NA; CDR3 DNA: TGTGCCAGCTCACCACCTAGGGGAGACTATGGCTACACCTTC; CDR3 protein: CASSPPRGDYGYTF
J gene: TRBJ2-6; V gene: TRBV11-3; D gene: NA; CDR3 length: 18; clone size: NA; CDR3 DNA: TGTGCCAGCAGCTTAGGCGGTTGGGGGGCCTCTGGGGCCAACGTCCTGACTTTC; CDR3 protein: CASSLGGWGASGANVLTF
J gene: TRBJ1-2; V gene: TRBV19; D gene: NA; CDR3 length: 14; clone size: NA; CDR3 DNA: TGTGCCAGTAGTATGTGGGGGCCCCAGTATGGCTACACCTTC; CDR3 protein: CASSMWGPQYGYTF
J gene: TRBJ2-1; V gene: TRBV30; D gene: NA; CDR3 length: 11; clone size: NA; CDR3 DNA: TGTGCCTGGAGTTCGGGGAATGAGCAGTTCTTC; CDR3 protein: CAWSSGNEQFF
J gene: TRBJ2-5; V gene: TRBV5-8; D gene: TRBD2; CDR3 length: 16; clone size: NA; CDR3 DNA: TGTGCCAGCAGCGGACTAGCGGGGGGGCCGCAGGAGACCCAGTACTTC; CDR3 protein: CASSGLAGGPQETQYF
J gene: TRBJ1-1; V gene: TRBV11-1; D gene: NA; CDR3 length: 14; clone size: NA; CDR3 DNA: TGTGCCAGCAGCTTGGGGGGCAGAGGCACTGAAGCTTTCTTT; CDR3 protein: CASSLGGRGTEAFF
J gene: TRBJ1-6; V gene: TRBV19; D gene: TRBD1; CDR3 length: 15; clone size: NA; CDR3 DNA: TGTGCCAGTAGTCCTCAAAACAGGGGAAGTTCACCCCTCCACTTT; CDR3 protein: CASSPQNRGSSPLHF